This record looks at one TCR beta chain sequence and its context. Its antigen remains unknown. A much larger clone sits a single nucleotide away, making a read error possible. This sample is part of a study of human T cells and chemical hapten exposure. Background on the study: It was small differences in pooled library volume that mainly caused per-sample TCR yields to vary. Study outcomes and limitations: Having alopecia, donors may respond immunologically unlike healthy people.

What the library attached to individual cDNA molecules were unique molecular identifiers. In the original analysis: With a range of about 20,000 to 700,000, the median per sample was around 96,000 TCRs. Via MiXCR, TCRdb re-called the RACE reads, giving one row per CDR3 protein. TCRdb, rather than the study authors, made the V and J calls. The table shows about 68,000 distinct CDR3 sequences, with approximately 11% occurring only once. The time point is: pre-sensitization, week 0. Documented treatment: therapeutic diphenylcyclopropenone sensitization with weekly scalp DPC. The germline V and J ends were trimmed by 4 bases and 2 bases, with 11 bases remaining between them. The germline gives CDR1 KGHSH, CDR2 LQKENI. CDR3 length: 14 residues.

The sequenced sample was whole blood, obtained in connection with sensitization to the hapten diphenylcyclopropenone (DPC). The TCR sequence derives from a woman between 50 and 59 years old with alopecia areata. Some clones in this sample may be carry-over from other donors' samples. This chain connects TRBV18 to TRBJ2-5, with D possibly matching TRBD1 (5 bases). Here the CDR3 DNA reads TGTGCCAGCTCACACGGACACCTTCAAGAGACCCAGTACTTC. Its translation is CASSHGHLQETQYF.